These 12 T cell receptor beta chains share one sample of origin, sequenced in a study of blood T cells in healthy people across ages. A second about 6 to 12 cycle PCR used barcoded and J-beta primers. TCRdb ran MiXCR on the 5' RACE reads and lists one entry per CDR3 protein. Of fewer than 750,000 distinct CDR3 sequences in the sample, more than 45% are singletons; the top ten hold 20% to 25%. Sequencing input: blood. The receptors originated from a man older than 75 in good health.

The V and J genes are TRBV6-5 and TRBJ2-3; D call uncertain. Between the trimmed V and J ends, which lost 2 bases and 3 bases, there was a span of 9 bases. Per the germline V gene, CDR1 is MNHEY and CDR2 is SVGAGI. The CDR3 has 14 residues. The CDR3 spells CASSYAQRTDTQYF. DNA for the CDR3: TGTGCCAGCAGTTACGCCCAGAGGACAGATACGCAGTATTTT.

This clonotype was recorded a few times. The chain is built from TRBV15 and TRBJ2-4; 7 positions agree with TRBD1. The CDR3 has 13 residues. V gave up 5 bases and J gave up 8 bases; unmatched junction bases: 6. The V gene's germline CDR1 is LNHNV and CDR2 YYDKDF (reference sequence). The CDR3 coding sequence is TGTGCCACCAGCCTAGGGGGCCCAGACATTCAGTACTTC. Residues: CATSLGGPDIQYF.

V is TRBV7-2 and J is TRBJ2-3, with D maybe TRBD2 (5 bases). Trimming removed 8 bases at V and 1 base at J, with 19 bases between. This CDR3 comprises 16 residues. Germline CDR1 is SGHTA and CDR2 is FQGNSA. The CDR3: CASARQAVGRTDTQYF. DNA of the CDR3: TGTGCCAGCGCTCGACAAGCGGTCGGCCGCACAGATACGCAGTATTTT.

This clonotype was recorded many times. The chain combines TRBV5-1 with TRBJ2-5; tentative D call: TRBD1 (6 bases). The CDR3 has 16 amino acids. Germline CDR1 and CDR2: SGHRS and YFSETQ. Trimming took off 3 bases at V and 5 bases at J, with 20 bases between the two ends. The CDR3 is CASSYQQGFAVETQYF. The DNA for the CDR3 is TGCGCCAGCAGCTATCAACAGGGATTCGCGGTGGAGACCCAGTACTTC. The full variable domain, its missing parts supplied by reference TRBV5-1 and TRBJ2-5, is KAGVTQTPRYLIKTRGQQVTLSCSPISGHRSVSWYQQTPGQGLQFLFEYFSETQRNKGNFPGRFSGRQFSNSRSEMNVSTLELGDSALYLCASSYQQGFAVETQYFGPGTRLLVL.

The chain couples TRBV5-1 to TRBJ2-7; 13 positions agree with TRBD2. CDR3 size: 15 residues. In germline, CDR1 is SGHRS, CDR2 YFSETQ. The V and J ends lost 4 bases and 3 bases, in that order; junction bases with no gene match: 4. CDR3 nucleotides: TGCGCCAGCAGCACTAGCGGGGGGGCCTTCTACGAGCAGTACTTC. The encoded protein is CASSTSGGAFYEQYF.

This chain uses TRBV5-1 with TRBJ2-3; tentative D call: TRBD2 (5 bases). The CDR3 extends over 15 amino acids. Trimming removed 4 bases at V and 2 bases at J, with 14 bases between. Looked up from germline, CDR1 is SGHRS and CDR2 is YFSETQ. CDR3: CASSGETRATDTQYF. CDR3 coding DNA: TGCGCCAGCAGCGGAGAAACTAGAGCCACAGATACGCAGTATTTT.

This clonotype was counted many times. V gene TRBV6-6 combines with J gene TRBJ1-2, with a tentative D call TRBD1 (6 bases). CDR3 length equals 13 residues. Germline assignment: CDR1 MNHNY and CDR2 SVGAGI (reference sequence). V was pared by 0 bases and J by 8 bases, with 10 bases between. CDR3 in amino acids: CASSYSTGEGYTF. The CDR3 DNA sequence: TGTGCCAGCAGTTACTCGACAGGTGAAGGCTACACCTTC.

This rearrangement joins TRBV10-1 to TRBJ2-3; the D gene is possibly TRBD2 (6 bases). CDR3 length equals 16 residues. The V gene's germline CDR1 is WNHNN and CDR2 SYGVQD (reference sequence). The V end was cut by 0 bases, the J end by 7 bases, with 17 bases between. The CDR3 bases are TGCGCCAGCAGTGAGTCGAGGCCCCCGGGAGCCCATACGCAGTATTTT. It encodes CASSESRPPGAHTQYF.

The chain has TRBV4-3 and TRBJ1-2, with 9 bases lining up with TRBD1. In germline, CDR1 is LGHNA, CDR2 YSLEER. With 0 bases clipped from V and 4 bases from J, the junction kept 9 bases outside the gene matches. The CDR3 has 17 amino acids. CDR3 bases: TGCGCCAGCAGCCAAGAGAGAGGACAGGGGCGCGCCTATGGCTACACCTTC. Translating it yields CASSQERGQGRAYGYTF.

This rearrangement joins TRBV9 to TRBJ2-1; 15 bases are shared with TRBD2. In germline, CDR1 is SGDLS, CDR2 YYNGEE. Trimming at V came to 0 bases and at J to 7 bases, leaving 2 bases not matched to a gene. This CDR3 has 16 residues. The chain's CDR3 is CASSVGGLAGGNEQFF. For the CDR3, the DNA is TGTGCCAGCAGCGTAGGTGGACTAGCGGGAGGGAATGAGCAGTTCTTC.

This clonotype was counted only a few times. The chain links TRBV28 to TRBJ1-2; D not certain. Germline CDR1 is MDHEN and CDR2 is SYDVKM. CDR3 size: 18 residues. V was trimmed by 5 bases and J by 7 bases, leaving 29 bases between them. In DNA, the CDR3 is TGTGCCAGCAGTACCCCAAGCGGAAAGGCCCCCTATTCCGGTGGCTACACCTTC. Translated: CASSTPSGKAPYSGGYTF.

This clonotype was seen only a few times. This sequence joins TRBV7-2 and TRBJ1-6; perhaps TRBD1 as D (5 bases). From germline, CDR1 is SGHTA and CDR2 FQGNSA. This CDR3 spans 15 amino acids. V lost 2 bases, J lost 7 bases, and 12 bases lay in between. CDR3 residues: CASSLHGSGNSPLHF. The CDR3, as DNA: TGTGCCAGCAGCTTACATGGCTCAGGGAATTCACCCCTCCACTTT.